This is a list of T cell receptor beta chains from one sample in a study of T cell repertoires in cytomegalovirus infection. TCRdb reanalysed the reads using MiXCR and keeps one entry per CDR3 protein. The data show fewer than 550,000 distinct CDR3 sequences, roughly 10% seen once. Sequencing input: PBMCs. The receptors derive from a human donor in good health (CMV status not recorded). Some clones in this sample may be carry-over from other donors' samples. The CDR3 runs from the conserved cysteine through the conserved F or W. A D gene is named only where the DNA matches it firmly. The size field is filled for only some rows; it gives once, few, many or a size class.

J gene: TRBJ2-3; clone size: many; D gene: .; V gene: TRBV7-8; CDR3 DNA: TGTGCCAGCAGCTTAGCGCTCTGGGGGAGCGAGGGTACAGATACGCAGTATTTT; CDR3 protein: CASSLALWGSEGTDTQYF
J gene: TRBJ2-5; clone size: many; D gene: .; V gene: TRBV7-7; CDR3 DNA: TGTGCCAGCAGCTTCCCTGGAAAGACCCAGTACTTC; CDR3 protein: CASSFPGKTQYF
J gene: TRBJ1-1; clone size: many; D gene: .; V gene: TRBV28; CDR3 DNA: TGTGCCTCATCGCGGGTGGATGACACTGAAGCTTTCTTT; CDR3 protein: CASSRVDDTEAFF
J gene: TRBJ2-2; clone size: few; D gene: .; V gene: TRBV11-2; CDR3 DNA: TGTGCCAGCGGCGAGGGGGGGCGAGGAACCGGGGAGCTGTTTTTT; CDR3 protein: CASGEGGRGTGELFF
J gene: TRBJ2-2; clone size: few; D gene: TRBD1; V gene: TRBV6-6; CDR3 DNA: TGTGCCAGCCTTTGGGCACAGGGGAGCACCGGGGAGCTGTTTTTT; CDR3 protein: CASLWAQGSTGELFF
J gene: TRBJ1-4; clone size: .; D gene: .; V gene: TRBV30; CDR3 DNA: TGTGCCTGGAGGACAAGCCTCAATGAAAAACTGTTTTTT; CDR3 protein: CAWRTSLNEKLFF
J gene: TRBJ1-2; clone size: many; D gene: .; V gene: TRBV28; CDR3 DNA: TGTGCCAGCAGTTTAACCCCGGCCGGGATGGATGGCTACACCTTC; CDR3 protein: CASSLTPAGMDGYTF
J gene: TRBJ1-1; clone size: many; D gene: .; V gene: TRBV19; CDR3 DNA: TGTGCCAGTACCGACGCCCCCATGGCTGAAGCTTTCTTT; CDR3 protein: CASTDAPMAEAFF
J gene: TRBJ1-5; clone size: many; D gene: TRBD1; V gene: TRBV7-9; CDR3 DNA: TGTGCCAGCAGCCGAACCCGGGACAGGGGGTTTAATCAGCCCCAGCATTTT; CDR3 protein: CASSRTRDRGFNQPQHF
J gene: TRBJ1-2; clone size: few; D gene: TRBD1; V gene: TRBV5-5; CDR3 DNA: TGTGCCAGCACCGCTTGGACAGGGGGCCTCTATGGCTACACCTTC; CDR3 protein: CASTAWTGGLYGYTF
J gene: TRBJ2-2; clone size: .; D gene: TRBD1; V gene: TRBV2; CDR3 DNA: TGTGCCAGCAGTTCAGGGGGCTACACCGGGGAGCTGTTTTTT; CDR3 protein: CASSSGGYTGELFF
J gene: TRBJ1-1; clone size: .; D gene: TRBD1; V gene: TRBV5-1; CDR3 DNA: TGCGCCAGCAGCGCGACCGGGACAGGGCGTGGGACTGAAGCTTTCTTT; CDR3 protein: CASSATGTGRGTEAFF
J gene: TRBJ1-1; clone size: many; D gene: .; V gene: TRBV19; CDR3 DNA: TGTGCCAGTAGTATTGGCGGGAACACTGAAGCTTTCTTT; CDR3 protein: CASSIGGNTEAFF
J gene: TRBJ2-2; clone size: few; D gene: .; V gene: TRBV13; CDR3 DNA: TGTGCCAGCAGCTTGGTCCCGGGAAAGTGGGGGGAGAAGAACACCGGGGAGCTGTTTTTT; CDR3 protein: CASSLVPGKWGEKNTGELFF
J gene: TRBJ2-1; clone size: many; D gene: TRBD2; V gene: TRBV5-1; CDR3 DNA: TGCGCCAGCAGCTTGGTTGGAGCGGGAGGGTCCTACAATGAGCAGTTCTTC; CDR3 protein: CASSLVGAGGSYNEQFF
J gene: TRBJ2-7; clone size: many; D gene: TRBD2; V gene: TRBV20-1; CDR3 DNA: TGCAGTGCTAGAATCCAGTTATCTAGCGGGAGTAGGAACGAGCAGTACTTC; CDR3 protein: CSARIQLSSGSRNEQYF
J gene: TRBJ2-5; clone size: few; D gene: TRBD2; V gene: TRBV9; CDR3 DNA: TGTGCCAGCAGCGTAGACCCGGGAGGCCGGGAGACCCAGTACTTC; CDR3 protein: CASSVDPGGRETQYF
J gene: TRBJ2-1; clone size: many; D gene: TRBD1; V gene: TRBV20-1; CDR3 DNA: TGCAGTGCTCGGAGCAGGGGGCTATACCTTAAAGATGAGCAGTTCTTC; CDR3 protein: CSARSRGLYLKDEQFF
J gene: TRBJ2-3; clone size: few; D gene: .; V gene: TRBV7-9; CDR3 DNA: TGTGCCAGCAGCTTGACCCATCCCACGGATACGCAGTATTTT; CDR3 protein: CASSLTHPTDTQYF
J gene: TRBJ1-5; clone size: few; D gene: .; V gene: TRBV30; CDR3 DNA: TGTGCCTGGAGCGAGGGGGGGAGTCAGCCCCAGCATTTT; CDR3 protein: CAWSEGGSQPQHF
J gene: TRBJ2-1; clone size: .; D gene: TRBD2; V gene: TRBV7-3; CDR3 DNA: TGTGCCAGCAGCTTAAGTGGACTAGCGGGCCGGATGGGCAATGAGCAGTTCTTC; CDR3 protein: CASSLSGLAGRMGNEQFF
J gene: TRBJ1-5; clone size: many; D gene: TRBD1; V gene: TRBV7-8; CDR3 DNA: TGTGCCAGCAGCTCCGCCGGGACAGGGGTTCAGCCCCAGCATTTT; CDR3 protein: CASSSAGTGVQPQHF
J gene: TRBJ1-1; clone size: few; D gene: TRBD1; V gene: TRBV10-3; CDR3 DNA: TGTGCCATCAGTGAGTTTCAGACAGGGACTGAAGCTTTCTTT; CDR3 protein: CAISEFQTGTEAFF
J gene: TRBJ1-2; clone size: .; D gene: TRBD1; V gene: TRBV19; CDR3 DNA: TGTGCCAGTAGGATCGGGACAGGGACTGGCTACACCTTC; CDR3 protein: CASRIGTGTGYTF
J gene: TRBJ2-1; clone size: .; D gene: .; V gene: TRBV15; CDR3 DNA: TGTGCCACCAGCACCATCAGGGGTGGTGAGCAGTTCTTC; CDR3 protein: CATSTIRGGEQFF
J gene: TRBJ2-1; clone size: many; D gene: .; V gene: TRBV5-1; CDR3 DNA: TGCGCCAGCAGCTTGGATGGGGGACCCTCCTACAATGAGCAGTTCTTC; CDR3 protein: CASSLDGGPSYNEQFF
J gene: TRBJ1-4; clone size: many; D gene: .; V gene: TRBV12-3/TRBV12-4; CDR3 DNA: TGTGCCAGCAGTTATTGGGAGGATAGTGAAAAACTGTTTTTT; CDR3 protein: CASSYWEDSEKLFF
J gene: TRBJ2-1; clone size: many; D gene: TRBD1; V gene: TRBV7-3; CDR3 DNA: TGTGCCAGCAGCCTCGGGACAGGGGAAACAACTGAGCAGTTCTTC; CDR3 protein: CASSLGTGETTEQFF
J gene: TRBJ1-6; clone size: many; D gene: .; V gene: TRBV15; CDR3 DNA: TGTGCCACCAGCAGAGATAGCGGGGGCCGCTCACCCCTCCACTTT; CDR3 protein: CATSRDSGGRSPLHF
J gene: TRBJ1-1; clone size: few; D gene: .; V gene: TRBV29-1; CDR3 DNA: TGCAGCGCCTATTTCACTGAAGCTTTCTTT; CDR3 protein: CSAYFTEAFF
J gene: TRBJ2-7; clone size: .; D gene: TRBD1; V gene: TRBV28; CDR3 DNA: TGTGCCAGCAGTCCCTCCGGACAGGGTGCGGGCCCCTACGAGCAGTACTTC; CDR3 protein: CASSPSGQGAGPYEQYF
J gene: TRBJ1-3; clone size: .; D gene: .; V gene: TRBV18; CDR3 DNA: TGTGCCAGCTCACCACAACTGAGAATCATTTCTGGAAACACCATATATTTT; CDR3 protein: CASSPQLRIISGNTIYF
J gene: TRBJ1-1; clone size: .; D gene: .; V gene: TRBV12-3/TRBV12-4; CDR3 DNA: TGTGCCAGCAGTTTACGACAGTTCACTGAAGCTTTCTTT; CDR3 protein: CASSLRQFTEAFF
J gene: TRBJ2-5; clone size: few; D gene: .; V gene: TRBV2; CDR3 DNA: TGTGCCGACTGCCCCGGGGGGCCCCAAGAGACCCAGTACTTC; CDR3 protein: CADCPGGPQETQYF
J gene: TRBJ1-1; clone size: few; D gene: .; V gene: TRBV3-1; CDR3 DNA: TGTGCCAGCAGCCTTTATACAGGGTCCACTGAAGCTTTCTTT; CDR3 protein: CASSLYTGSTEAFF
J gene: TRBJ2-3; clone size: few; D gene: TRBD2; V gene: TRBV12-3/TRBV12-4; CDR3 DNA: TGTGCCAGCAGTTTAGGGTTTACTAGCGTTGCAGATACGCAGTATTTT; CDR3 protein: CASSLGFTSVADTQYF
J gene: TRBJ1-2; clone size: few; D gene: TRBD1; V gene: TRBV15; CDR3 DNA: TGTGCCACCAGCAGACCGGGACAGGGGCCCCCTGGCTACACCTTC; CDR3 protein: CATSRPGQGPPGYTF
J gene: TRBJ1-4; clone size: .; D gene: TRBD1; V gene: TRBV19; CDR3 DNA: TGTGCCAGTAGCTCTCGGGGGACAGGGAATGAAAAACTGTTTTTT; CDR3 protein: CASSSRGTGNEKLFF
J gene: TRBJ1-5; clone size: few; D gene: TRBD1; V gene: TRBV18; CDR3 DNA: TGTGCCAGCTCACCACCGTACAGGGGCAACCAGCCCCAGCATTTT; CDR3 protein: CASSPPYRGNQPQHF
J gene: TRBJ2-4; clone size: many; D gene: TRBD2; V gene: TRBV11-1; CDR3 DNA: TGTGCCAGCAGCTTAACTAGCGGGAGCTCCAAAAACATTCAGTACTTC; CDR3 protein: CASSLTSGSSKNIQYF
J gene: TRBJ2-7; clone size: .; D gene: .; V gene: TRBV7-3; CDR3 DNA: TGTGCCAGCAGCTTAGGTGGAGGGATCTACGAGCAGTACTTC; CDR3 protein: CASSLGGGIYEQYF
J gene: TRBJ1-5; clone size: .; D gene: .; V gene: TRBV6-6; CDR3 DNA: TGTGCCAGCAGTTCCTTCGGACAGTTGTCAGATCAGCCCCAGCATTTT; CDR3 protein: CASSSFGQLSDQPQHF
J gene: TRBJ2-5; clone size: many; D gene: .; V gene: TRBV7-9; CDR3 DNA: TGTGCCAGCAGCCCCCGTAAGCCGCAAGAGACCCAGTACTTC; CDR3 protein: CASSPRKPQETQYF
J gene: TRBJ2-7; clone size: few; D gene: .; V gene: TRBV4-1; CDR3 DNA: TGCGCCAGCAGCCAATCACCCGACCCCTACGAGCAGTACTTC; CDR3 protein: CASSQSPDPYEQYF
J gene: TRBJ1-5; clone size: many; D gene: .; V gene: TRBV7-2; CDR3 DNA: TGTGCCACCAGTTTTGGGCAGTACAATCAGCCCCAGCATTTT; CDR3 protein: CATSFGQYNQPQHF
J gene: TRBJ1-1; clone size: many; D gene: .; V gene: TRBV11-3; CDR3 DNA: TGTGCCAGCAGCTTAAGAAGTACGGGAGAAGCTTTCTTT; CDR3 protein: CASSLRSTGEAFF
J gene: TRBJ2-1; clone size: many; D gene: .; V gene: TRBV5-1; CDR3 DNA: TGCGCCAGCAGCCCGGCTCCAGGCGAGCGTATCAATGAGCAGTTCTTC; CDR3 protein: CASSPAPGERINEQFF
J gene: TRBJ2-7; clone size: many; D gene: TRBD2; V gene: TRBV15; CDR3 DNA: TGTGCCACCAGCAGACTTATCTTAGCGGGACCAACCTACGAGCAGTACTTC; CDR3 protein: CATSRLILAGPTYEQYF
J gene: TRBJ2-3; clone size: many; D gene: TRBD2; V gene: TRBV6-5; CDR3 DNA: TGTGCCAGCAGTTACTGGACTAGCGGGAGGGCCGGTTCCCCCCACAGCACAGATACGCAGTATTTT; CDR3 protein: CASSYWTSGRAGSPHSTDTQYF
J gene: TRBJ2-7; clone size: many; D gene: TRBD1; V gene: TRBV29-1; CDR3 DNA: TGCAGCGTTGGCCGGGACAGGGGAAAATACGAGCAGTACTTC; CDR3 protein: CSVGRDRGKYEQYF
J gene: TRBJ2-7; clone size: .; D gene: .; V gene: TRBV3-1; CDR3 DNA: TGTGCCAGCAGCCAAGGTCCCGGGAGCTCCTACGAGCAGTACTTC; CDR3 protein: CASSQGPGSSYEQYF
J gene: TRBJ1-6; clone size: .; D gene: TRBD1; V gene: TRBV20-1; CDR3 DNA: TGCAGTGCCCGGGGAGACAGGGGTAATTCACCCCTCCACTTT; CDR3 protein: CSARGDRGNSPLHF
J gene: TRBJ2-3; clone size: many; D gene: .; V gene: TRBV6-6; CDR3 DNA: TGTGCCAGCAGTTTTACGACTCGTGGTGATACGCAGTATTTT; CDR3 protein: CASSFTTRGDTQYF
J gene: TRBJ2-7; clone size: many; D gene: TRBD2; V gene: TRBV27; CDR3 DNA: TGTGCCAGCAGCCCGGGGGTAGCGGGCGCTTACGAGCAGTACTTC; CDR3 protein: CASSPGVAGAYEQYF